This T cell receptor beta chain is from a study of neoadjuvant anti-PD-1 for oral cavity cancer. Study in general: Most patients had three to four biweekly doses of 3 mg/kg nivolumab before resection.

The V gene's germline CDR1 is ENHRY and CDR2 SYGVKD. CDR3 length: 13 amino acids. V dropped 6 bases and J dropped 0 bases, with 6 bases sitting between them. The protocol was immunoSEQ multiplex PCR, while the TCRdb copy is restricted to in-frame clones and leaves out a portion. The sample holds 16,000 or so clones, roughly 69% seen once. This clone was seen a few times. The same CDR3 also results from other DNA sequences found in this sample. The chain combines TRBV10-3 with TRBJ1-3; possible D gene TRBD1, 5 bases. This receptor was obtained from a person between 35 and 79 years old with oral cavity squamous cell carcinoma. Sequenced material: PBMCs, taken before nivolumab (anti-PD-1) treatment. DNA of the CDR3: TGTGCCATCAGAGACAGCTCTGGAAACACCATATATTTT. Its translation: CAIRDSSGNTIYF.